This T cell receptor beta chain was identified during a study of cytomegalovirus exposure and HLA in healthy donors. Sequenced by immunoSEQ multiplex PCR; TCRdb stores in-frame clones only, minus some. The repertoire holds under 200,000 clones, with approximately 89% as singletons. Turning to this clone: As yet, its antigen is unknown.

Study findings and constraints: The dataset shows that most TCR sequences were rare, while some public TCRs occurred in many donors. Among TCR beta chains, those listed as cytomegalovirus-associated numbered about 150. Confirmation in vitro established that a few CMV-associated chains were specific for CMV antigens. In the roughly 120 validation repertoires, a later analysis found that first-cohort TCR clusters tended to co-occur.

With 0 bases removed from V and 0 bases from J, the gap between germline ends came to 9 bases. CDR3 size: 15 residues. Germline CDR1 is SNHLY and CDR2 is FYNNEI. This TCR was sampled from a man aged 18 to 30 in good health and CMV-seropositive. The chain employs TRBV2 and TRBJ2-7; unclear D gene. Sequencing used PBMCs. CDR3: CASSEALATSYEQYF. CDR3 in DNA: TGTGCCAGCAGTGAAGCACTCGCTACCTCCTACGAGCAGTACTTC.